A selection of T cell receptor beta chains follows, all from one sample in a study of cytomegalovirus exposure and HLA in healthy donors. The method was immunoSEQ multiplex PCR; TCRdb's version includes in-frame clones alone and lacks a portion of them. The sample has around 170,000 clones; about 85% are singletons. The sample consisted of PBMCs. These receptors came from a man aged 45 to 65 in good health and CMV-seronegative. CDR3s include the opening cysteine and the closing phenylalanine or tryptophan. D genes are given only for firm matches. The size of a clone is reported for some rows only, either as once, few or many, or as a class for expanded clones.

J gene	D gene	V gene	clone size	CDR3 protein	CDR3 DNA
TRBJ2-3	TRBD2	TRBV11-3	.	CASSQTSGRSTDTQYF	TGTGCCAGCAGCCAGACTAGCGGGAGGAGCACAGATACGCAGTATTTT
TRBJ2-7	.	TRBV6-5	.	CASSYSGRGGYEQYF	TGTGCCAGCAGTTACTCAGGGCGGGGTGGCTACGAGCAGTACTTC
TRBJ2-5	TRBD2	TRBV9	few	CASSSLSGGQETQYF	TGTGCCAGCAGCTCGCTTAGCGGGGGCCAAGAGACCCAGTACTTC
TRBJ1-5	.	TRBV25-1	.	CASAGNGRNQPQHF	TGTGCCAGCGCCGGGAACGGAAGAAATCAGCCCCAGCATTTT
TRBJ2-3	.	TRBV11-3	.	CASSLRLGSKRGTDTQYF	TGTGCCAGCAGCTTAAGACTAGGCAGTAAAAGGGGAACAGATACGCAGTATTTT
TRBJ2-1	.	TRBV12-5	.	CASGLRVNEQFF	TGTGCTAGTGGTTTAAGAGTGAATGAGCAGTTCTTC
TRBJ1-5	TRBD1	TRBV6-6	few	CATETGQGNQPQHF	TGTGCCACCGAAACCGGACAGGGGAATCAGCCCCAGCATTTT
TRBJ1-1	.	TRBV7-2	.	CASSLIGGLTEAFF	TGTGCCAGCAGCTTAATTGGAGGGCTCACTGAAGCTTTCTTT
TRBJ2-5	.	TRBV28	.	CASSLLQGSGTQYF	TGTGCCAGCAGTTTATTGCAGGGGTCGGGGACCCAGTACTTC
TRBJ2-7	.	TRBV4-3	.	CASSQDQGFSYEQYF	TGCGCCAGCAGCCAAGATCAGGGGTTCTCCTACGAGCAGTACTTC
TRBJ2-7	.	TRBV7-2	.	CASSLESGSGYEQYF	TGTGCCAGCAGCTTAGAGTCGGGTTCAGGGTACGAGCAGTACTTC
TRBJ2-5	.	TRBV19	.	CASSISDQETQYF	TGTGCCAGTAGTATCAGCGATCAAGAGACCCAGTACTTC
TRBJ1-1	.	TRBV6-5	.	CASRAMRGRNTEAFF	TGTGCCAGCAGAGCCATGCGGGGGAGGAACACTGAAGCTTTCTTT
TRBJ1-6	.	TRBV5-6	.	CASSLAPGTTPLHF	TGTGCCAGCAGCTTGGCCCCCGGGACAACACCCCTCCACTTT
TRBJ1-5	.	TRBV2	.	CASSVIGEGQPQHF	TGTGCCAGCAGTGTAATAGGGGAGGGTCAGCCCCAGCATTTT
TRBJ1-5	TRBD1	TRBV7-6	.	CASSLEGGDRGHRPQHF	TGTGCCAGCAGCTTAGAAGGGGGGGACAGGGGGCATCGGCCCCAGCATTTT
TRBJ2-5	TRBD2	TRBV7-8	.	CASSLGWEGMEETQYF	TGTGCCAGCAGCTTAGGATGGGAGGGAATGGAGGAGACCCAGTACTTC
TRBJ1-5	.	TRBV18	.	CASSVGQRDQPQHF	TGTGCCAGCTCAGTTGGACAGCGTGATCAGCCCCAGCATTTT
TRBJ1-2	.	TRBV5-8	.	CASSYSGVTNYGYTF	TGTGCCAGCAGCTACTCAGGGGTGACTAACTATGGCTACACCTTC
TRBJ2-5	.	TRBV7-2	once	CASSPYQETQYF	TGTGCCAGCAGTCCGTACCAAGAGACCCAGTACTTC
TRBJ2-3	.	TRBV15	once	CATSKATRTDTQYF	TGTGCCACCAGTAAAGCGACCCGCACAGATACGCAGTATTTT
TRBJ1-1	.	TRBV9	.	CASSANTGMNTEAFF	TGTGCCAGCAGCGCCAATACAGGGATGAACACTGAAGCTTTCTTT
TRBJ1-2	TRBD1	TRBV10-2	.	CASSVAGGAYGYTF	TGCGCCAGCAGTGTGGCAGGGGGCGCATATGGCTACACCTTC
TRBJ2-3	.	TRBV5-4	.	CASSLSGVNTQYF	TGTGCCAGCAGCCTTAGCGGCGTGAATACGCAGTATTTT
TRBJ1-1	.	TRBV29-1	.	CSDYRAGNTEAFF	TGCAGCGATTACAGAGCGGGGAACACTGAAGCTTTCTTT
TRBJ2-7	TRBD2	TRBV6-1	.	CASSEPSGGSYEQYF	TGTGCCAGCAGTGAACCTAGCGGGGGCTCCTACGAGCAGTACTTC
TRBJ1-2	TRBD1	TRBV19	.	CASSMRQGNYGYTF	TGTGCCAGTAGTATGCGACAGGGGAACTATGGCTACACCTTC
TRBJ1-1	.	TRBV18	.	CASSIQGGTEAFF	TGTGCCAGCTCAATCCAGGGAGGCACTGAAGCTTTCTTT
TRBJ1-2	.	TRBV7-2	once	CASSLGQALTF	TGTGCCAGCAGCTTGGGGCAGGCCCTCACCTTC
TRBJ2-7	TRBD1	TRBV2	few	CASYRDREDEQYF	TGTGCCAGTTACCGGGACAGGGAGGACGAGCAGTACTTC
TRBJ2-7	.	TRBV6-5	.	CASSYFWGHEQYF	TGTGCCAGCAGTTACTTTTGGGGCCACGAGCAGTACTTC
TRBJ2-7	.	TRBV4-1	.	CASSQERGAGYEQYF	TGCGCCAGCAGCCAAGAACGGGGGGCGGGGTACGAGCAGTACTTC
TRBJ2-5	.	TRBV25-1	.	CASRSTGNQETQYF	TGTGCCAGCAGGAGTACAGGGAACCAAGAGACCCAGTACTTC
TRBJ2-3	TRBD1	TRBV18	.	CASSPPGTVTSTDTQYF	TGTGCCAGCTCACCACCGGGGACAGTAACTAGCACAGATACGCAGTATTTT
TRBJ2-3	TRBD2	TRBV6-1	.	CASNLRTSVTDTQYF	TGTGCCAGCAATTTGAGGACTAGCGTCACAGATACGCAGTATTTT
TRBJ2-1	.	TRBV7-6	.	CASSLVRGLDEQFF	TGTGCCAGCAGCCTCGTGCGGGGGCTGGATGAGCAGTTCTTC
TRBJ1-1	.	TRBV4-1	.	CASSRVGAMNTEAFF	TGCGCCAGCAGCCGGGTTGGGGCAATGAACACTGAAGCTTTCTTT
TRBJ2-1	TRBD1	TRBV29-1	.	CSFFAGGNEQFF	TGCAGCTTCTTTGCAGGGGGCAATGAGCAGTTCTTC
TRBJ2-7	.	TRBV7-2	.	CASSLSTLSGEQYF	TGTGCCAGCAGCCTGAGCACCCTGAGCGGGGAGCAGTACTTC
TRBJ2-7	.	TRBV7-9	.	CSSSSRTYEQYF	TGTTCCAGCAGCTCGCGTACGTACGAGCAGTACTTC
TRBJ2-2	.	TRBV27	.	CASSRTVNTGELFF	TGTGCCAGCAGTCGGACAGTGAACACCGGGGAGCTGTTTTTT
TRBJ1-3	.	TRBV6-5	.	CASGRDSISGNTIYF	TGTGCCAGCGGTAGAGACAGCATCTCTGGAAACACCATATATTTT
TRBJ1-5	TRBD1	TRBV19	.	CASAAGQGYSNQPQHF	TGTGCTTCCGCAGCGGGACAGGGGTATAGCAATCAGCCCCAGCATTTT
TRBJ2-6	.	TRBV7-2	.	CASSSESAGANVLTF	TGTGCCAGCAGCTCCGAGTCGGCTGGGGCCAACGTCCTGACTTTC
TRBJ2-7	TRBD1	TRBV7-7	.	CASSEGTGGYEQYF	TGTGCTAGCAGCGAAGGGACAGGGGGCTACGAGCAGTACTTC
TRBJ1-3	.	TRBV10-3	.	CAISDPGSSGNTIYF	TGTGCCATCAGTGACCCGGGAAGCTCTGGAAACACCATATATTTT
TRBJ2-1	TRBD1	TRBV7-2	.	CASSLGTGAKQFF	TGTGCCAGCAGCTTAGGGACAGGGGCGAAGCAGTTCTTC
TRBJ1-2	.	TRBV4-2	.	CASSLPGEGPGYTF	TGTGCCAGCAGCCTACCGGGAGAGGGCCCTGGCTACACCTTC
TRBJ1-5	.	TRBV7-8	few	CASSSEFQASQPQHF	TGTGCCAGCAGCTCAGAGTTCCAAGCGAGTCAGCCCCAGCATTTT
TRBJ1-4	.	TRBV7-6	.	CASSQNSNEKLFF	TGTGCCAGCAGCCAGAATTCAAATGAAAAACTGTTTTTT
TRBJ2-1	TRBD2	TRBV7-7	.	CASSFAASGVAGEQFF	TGTGCTAGCAGCTTCGCGGCTAGCGGGGTTGCGGGGGAGCAGTTCTTC
TRBJ2-1	.	TRBV6-4	.	CASSATGLYNEQFF	TGTGCCAGCAGTGCCACGGGACTTTACAATGAGCAGTTCTTC
TRBJ2-2	.	TRBV7-9	.	CSSSLEYRFTGELFF	TGTTCCAGCAGCTTAGAATACAGATTCACCGGGGAGCTGTTTTTT